The 5 T cell receptor beta chains reported below all come from one sample, sequenced in a study of T cells in Graves' hyperthyroidism and ophthalmopathy. Amplification of TCR beta CDR3 regions was performed using RNA transcripts as template. First-round RT-PCR targeting the TCR CDR3 was performed with the HTBI primer set. Each CDR3 protein is one row after TCRdb ran MiXCR on the multiplex PCR reads. This sample has about 340,000 distinct CDR3 sequences, with about 20% found just once. Sequenced material: blood. Receptors originate from a woman aged 45-65 years with Graves' hyperthyroidism.

This clonotype was observed many times. The genes are TRBV5-1 and TRBJ1-1; a weak D match, TRBD1 (5 bases). The CDR3 is made up of 14 amino acids. CDR1 and CDR2 from the germline V gene are SGHRS and YFSETQ. With 2 bases removed from V and 1 base from J, the gap between germline ends came to 9 bases. Written as DNA, the CDR3 is TGCGCCAGCAGCTTTGGGGGGACGAACACTGAAGCTTTCTTT. Translated: CASSFGGTNTEAFF. Filled out from reference TRBV5-1 and TRBJ1-1, the complete variable domain reads KAGVTQTPRYLIKTRGQQVTLSCSPISGHRSVSWYQQTPGQGLQFLFEYFSETQRNKGNFPGRFSGRQFSNSRSEMNVSTLELGDSALYLCASSFGGTNTEAFFGQGTRLTVV.

This clonotype was detected a few times. The chain has TRBV20-1 and TRBJ2-5; D not certain. Germline CDR1 and CDR2: DFQATT and SNEGSKA (reference sequence). V was pared by 3 bases and J by 3 bases, with 8 bases between. CDR3 length: 12 amino acids. CDR3 region: CSASYRKETQYF. For the CDR3, the DNA is TGCAGTGCTAGTTACAGAAAAGAGACCCAGTACTTC.

This clonotype was observed at least ten times. The chain combines TRBV5-1 with TRBJ2-1; possibly TRBD1 for D (6 bases). With 4 bases removed from V and 8 bases from J, the gap between germline ends came to 16 bases. Germline V gene sequence: CDR1 SGHRS, CDR2 YFSETQ. This CDR3 comprises 14 residues. The CDR3 nucleotides read TGCGCCAGCAGCGCCGGGACACAGAACGATGAGCAGTTCTTC. Translation: CASSAGTQNDEQFF.

This clonotype was detected many times. CDR3 in amino acids: CASSSQGADPYEQYF. The CDR3 region has the DNA TGTGCCAGCAGTTCGCAGGGGGCTGACCCCTACGAGCAGTACTTC. This chain joins TRBV28 and TRBJ2-7, with TRBD1 matching over 8 bases. V lost 4 bases and J lost 2; bases outside the gene matches: 7. CDR3 size: 15 residues. CDR1 and CDR2 from the germline V gene are MDHEN and SYDVKM.

In this sample, this clonotype turned up many times. The rearrangement links TRBV5-1 to TRBJ2-1; D not certain. V was trimmed by 4 bases and J by 6 bases, leaving 17 bases between them. This CDR3 is 15 amino acids long. Per the germline V gene, CDR1 is SGHRS and CDR2 is YFSETQ. CDR3 bases: TGCGCCAGCAGCCCGGGTGTTGGGTTGGGCAATGAGCAGTTCTTC. Translated, it gives CASSPGVGLGNEQFF.